This TCR beta chain emerged from a study of T-cell memory formation after mild COVID-19. Across the study: Across donors, TCR clusters were largely donor specific.

Study-level findings and limits: Cross-reactive memory seemingly joined, as some responding clones were found in pre-infection memory.

This CDR3 has 15 residues. Per the germline V gene, CDR1 is SGHRS and CDR2 is YFSETQ. V was cut by 4 bases and J by 5 bases, with 18 bases left in between. With constant-segment primers, 5'RACE yielded cDNA libraries of TCR alpha and TCR beta that carried sample barcodes and UMIs. TCRdb reanalysed the 5' RACE reads using MiXCR and keeps one entry per CDR3 protein. The repertoire has some 490,000 distinct CDR3 sequences, roughly 18% of them found once; the top ten carry 12%. This clonotype has only a few counts. The target antigen is unknown. The sequenced material came from PBMCs or a T cell subset sorted from them (not recorded which). This clonotype was sampled from an adult woman who had mild COVID-19 (a few samples of this study predate the infection). Cell type and time point are not known. The chain links TRBV5-1 to TRBJ2-5; no reliable D call. The DNA of the CDR3 is TGCGCCAGCAGCGGCGTCGTGGGCAGCACGGAGACCCAGTACTTC. This encodes CASSGVVGSTETQYF.